This T cell receptor beta chain is drawn from a study of OX40 agonist ivuxolimab in advanced cancers. Study as a whole: Earlier treatment with anti-PD-1, anti-PD-L1 or anti-CTLA-4 was permitted, and over 35% had received some.

Clones were read by immunoSEQ multiplex PCR, and TCRdb kept only the in-frame ones, dropping some. The table includes approximately 52,000 clones, approximately 94% detected once. V was clipped by 0 bases and J by 7 bases, with 10 bases between them. The CDR3 extends over 13 amino acids. Germline CDR1 and CDR2: SGDLS and YYNGEE. This clone has only one observation. V gene TRBV9 combines with J gene TRBJ1-1; possibly TRBD1 for D (6 bases). The specimen comprised CD4+ or CD8+ T cells sorted from blood, sampled in a trial of the OX40 agonist ivuxolimab. The TCR sequence derives from an adult with an advanced solid tumor such as melanoma, head and neck, liver or kidney cancer. CDR3 bases: TGTGCCAGCAGCGTAGGGGGGGCGAATGAAGCTTTCTTT. As protein: CASSVGGANEAFF.